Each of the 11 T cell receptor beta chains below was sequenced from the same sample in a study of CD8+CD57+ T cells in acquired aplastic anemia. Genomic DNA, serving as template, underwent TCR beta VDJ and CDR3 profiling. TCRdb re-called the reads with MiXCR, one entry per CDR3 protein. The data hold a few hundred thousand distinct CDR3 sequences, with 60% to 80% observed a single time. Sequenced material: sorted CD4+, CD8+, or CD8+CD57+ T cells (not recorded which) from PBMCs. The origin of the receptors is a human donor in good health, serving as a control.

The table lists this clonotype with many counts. As DNA, the CDR3 is TGTGCCAGCAGCCACTTAACCGGGACGCTCGTCTCGACCCAGTACTTC. Protein sequence: CASSHLTGTLVSTQYF. The chain joins TRBV7-2 to TRBJ2-5; TRBD1 or TRBD2 may be the D gene (5 bases each). V gave up 5 bases and J gave up 7 bases, with 23 bases separating them. Germline V gene lookup returns CDR1 SGHTA and CDR2 FQGNSA. The CDR3 runs to 16 residues.

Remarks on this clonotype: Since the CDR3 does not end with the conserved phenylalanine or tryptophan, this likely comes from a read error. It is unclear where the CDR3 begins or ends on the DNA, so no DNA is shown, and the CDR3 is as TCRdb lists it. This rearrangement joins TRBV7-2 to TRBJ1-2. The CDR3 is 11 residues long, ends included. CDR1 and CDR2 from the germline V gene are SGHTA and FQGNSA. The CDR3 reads CASCRSREYKS.

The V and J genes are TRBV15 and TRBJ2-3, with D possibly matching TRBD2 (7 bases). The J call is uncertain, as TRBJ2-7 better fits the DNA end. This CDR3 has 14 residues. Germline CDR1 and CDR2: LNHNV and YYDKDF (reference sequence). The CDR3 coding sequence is TGTGCCACCAGCAGAGGAGGGAGGGGGACTAAGCAGTACTTC. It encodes CATSRGGRGTKQYF.

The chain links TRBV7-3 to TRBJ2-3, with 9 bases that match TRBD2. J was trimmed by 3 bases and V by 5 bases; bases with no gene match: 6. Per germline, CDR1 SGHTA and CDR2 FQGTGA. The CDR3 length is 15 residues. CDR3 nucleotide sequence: TGTGCCAGCAGCATAGGACTAGCGACGACAGATACGCAGTATTTT. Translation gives CASSIGLATTDTQYF.

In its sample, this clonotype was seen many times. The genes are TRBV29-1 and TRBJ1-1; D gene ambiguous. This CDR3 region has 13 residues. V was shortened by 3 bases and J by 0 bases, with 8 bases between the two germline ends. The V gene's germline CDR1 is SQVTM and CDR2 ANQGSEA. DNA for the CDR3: TGCAGCGTTGATCAGGAAATGAACACTGAAGCTTTCTTT. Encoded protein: CSVDQEMNTEAFF. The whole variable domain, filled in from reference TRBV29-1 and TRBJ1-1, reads SAVISQKPSRDICQRGTSLTIQCQVDSQVTMMFWYRQQPGQSLTLIATANQGSEATYESGFVIDKFPISRPNLTFSTLTVSNMSPEDSSIYLCSVDQEMNTEAFFGQGTRLTVV.

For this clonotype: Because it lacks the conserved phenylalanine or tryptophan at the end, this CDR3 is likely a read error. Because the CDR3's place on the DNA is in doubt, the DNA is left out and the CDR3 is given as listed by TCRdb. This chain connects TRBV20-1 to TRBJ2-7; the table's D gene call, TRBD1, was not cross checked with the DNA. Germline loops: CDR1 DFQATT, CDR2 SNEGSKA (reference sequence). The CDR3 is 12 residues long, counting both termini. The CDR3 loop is CSAYGQGYEQHS.

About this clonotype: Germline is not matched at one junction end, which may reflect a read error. CDR3 bases: TGTGCCAGCAGCCCCTCTCGAGAGACCCAGGACTTC. It encodes CASSPSRETQDF. The V gene is TRBV2, the J gene TRBJ2-5; D remains ambiguous. The germline V gene has CDR1 SNHLY and CDR2 FYNNEI. The CDR3 loop spans 12 amino acids.

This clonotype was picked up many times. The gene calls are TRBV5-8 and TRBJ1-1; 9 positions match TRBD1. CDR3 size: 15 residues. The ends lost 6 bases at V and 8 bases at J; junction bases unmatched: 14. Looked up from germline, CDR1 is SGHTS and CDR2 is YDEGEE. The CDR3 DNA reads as TGTGCCAGCACCAAGGGGGTACAGGGGGCATCGGAAGCTTTCTTT. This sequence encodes CASTKGVQGASEAFF.

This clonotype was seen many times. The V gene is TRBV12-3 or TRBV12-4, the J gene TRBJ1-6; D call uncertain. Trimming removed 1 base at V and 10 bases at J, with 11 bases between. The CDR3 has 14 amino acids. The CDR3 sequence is CASSLEAGASPLHF. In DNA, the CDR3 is TGTGCCAGCAGTTTAGAGGCCGGCGCCTCACCCCTCCACTTT.

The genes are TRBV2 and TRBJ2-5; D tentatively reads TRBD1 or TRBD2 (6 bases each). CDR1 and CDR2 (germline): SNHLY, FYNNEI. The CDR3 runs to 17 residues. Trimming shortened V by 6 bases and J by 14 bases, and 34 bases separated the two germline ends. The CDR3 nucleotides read TGTGCCAGCAGCCGTGAGGGGGGTATCACCGGGAGAGTGACTCTTTACTTC. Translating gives CASSREGGITGRVTLYF.

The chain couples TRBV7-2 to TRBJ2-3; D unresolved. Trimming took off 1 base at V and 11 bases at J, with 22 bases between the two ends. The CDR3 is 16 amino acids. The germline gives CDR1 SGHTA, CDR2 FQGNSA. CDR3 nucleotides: TGTGCCAGCAGCTTAGTGGGCGCAGGCACGCAGCCCCAGCAGTATTTT. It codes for CASSLVGAGTQPQQYF.